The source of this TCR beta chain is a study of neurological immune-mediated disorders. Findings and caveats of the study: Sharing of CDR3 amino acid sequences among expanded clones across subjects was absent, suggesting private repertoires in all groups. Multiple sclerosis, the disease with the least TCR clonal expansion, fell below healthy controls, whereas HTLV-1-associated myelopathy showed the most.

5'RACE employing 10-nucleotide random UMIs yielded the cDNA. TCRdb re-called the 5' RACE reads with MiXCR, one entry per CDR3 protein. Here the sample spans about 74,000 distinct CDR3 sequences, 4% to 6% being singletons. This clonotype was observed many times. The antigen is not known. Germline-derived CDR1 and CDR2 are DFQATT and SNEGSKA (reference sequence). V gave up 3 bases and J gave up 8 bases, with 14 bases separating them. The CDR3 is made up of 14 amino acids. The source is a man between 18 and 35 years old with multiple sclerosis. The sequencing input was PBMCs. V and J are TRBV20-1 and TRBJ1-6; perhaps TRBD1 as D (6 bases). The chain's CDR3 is CSASSRAGDSPLHF. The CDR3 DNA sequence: TGCAGTGCTAGTTCAAGGGCAGGGGATTCACCCCTCCACTTT.